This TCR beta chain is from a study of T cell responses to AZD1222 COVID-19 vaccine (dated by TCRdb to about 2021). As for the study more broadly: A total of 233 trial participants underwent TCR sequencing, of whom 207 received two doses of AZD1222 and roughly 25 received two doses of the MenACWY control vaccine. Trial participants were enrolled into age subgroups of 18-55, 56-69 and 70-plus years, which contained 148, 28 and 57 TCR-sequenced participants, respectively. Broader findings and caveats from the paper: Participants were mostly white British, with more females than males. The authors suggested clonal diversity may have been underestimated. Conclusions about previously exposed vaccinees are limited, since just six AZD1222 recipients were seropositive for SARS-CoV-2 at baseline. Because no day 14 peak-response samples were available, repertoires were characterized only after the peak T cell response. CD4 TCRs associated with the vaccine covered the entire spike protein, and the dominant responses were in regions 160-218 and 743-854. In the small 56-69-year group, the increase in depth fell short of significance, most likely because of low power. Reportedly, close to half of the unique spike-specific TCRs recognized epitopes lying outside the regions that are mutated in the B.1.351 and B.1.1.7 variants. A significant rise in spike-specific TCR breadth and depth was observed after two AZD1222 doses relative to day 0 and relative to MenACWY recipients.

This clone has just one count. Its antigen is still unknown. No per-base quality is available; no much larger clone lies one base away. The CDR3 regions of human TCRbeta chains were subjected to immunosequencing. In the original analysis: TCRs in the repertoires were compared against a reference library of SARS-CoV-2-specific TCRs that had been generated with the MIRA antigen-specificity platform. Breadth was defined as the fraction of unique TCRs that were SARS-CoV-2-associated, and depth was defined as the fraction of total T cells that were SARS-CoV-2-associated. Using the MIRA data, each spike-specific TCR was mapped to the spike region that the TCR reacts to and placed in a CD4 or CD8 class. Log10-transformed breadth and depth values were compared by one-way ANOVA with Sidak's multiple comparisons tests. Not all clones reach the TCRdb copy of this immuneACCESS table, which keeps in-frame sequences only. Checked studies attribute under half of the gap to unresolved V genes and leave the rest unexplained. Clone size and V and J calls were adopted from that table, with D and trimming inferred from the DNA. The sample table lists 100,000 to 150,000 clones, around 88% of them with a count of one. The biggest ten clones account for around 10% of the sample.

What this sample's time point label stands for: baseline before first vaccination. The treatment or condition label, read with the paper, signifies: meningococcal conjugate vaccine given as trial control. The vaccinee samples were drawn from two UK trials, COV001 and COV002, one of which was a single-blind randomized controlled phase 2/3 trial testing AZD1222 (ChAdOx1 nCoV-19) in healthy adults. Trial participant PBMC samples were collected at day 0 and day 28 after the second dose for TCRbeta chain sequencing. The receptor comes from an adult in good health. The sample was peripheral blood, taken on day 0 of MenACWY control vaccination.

The bases are TGTGCCACCCGAATGGGGGGGGTTTCACCCCTCCACTTT. The translation is CATRMGGVSPLHF. The chain couples TRBV7-2 to TRBJ1-6, and perhaps TRBD1 as D gene, on 5 matching bases. There are 13 amino acids in the CDR3, from cysteine to phenylalanine inclusive. Only CDR3 DNA remains: 39 bases, in frame from the first base. CDR1 is given as SGHTA and CDR2 as FQGNSA, both from the germline V gene. The V and J ends are trimmed by 10 bases and 9 bases, leaving 16 bases between them.